These 11 T cell receptor beta chains originate from one sample sequenced in a study of beta chain features in type 1 diabetes. Expressed TCRB transcripts were sequenced after all isolated RNA was converted to cDNA. The repertoire was sequenced with immunoSEQ multiplex PCR; TCRdb's copy has only in-frame clones and lacks some. The data show around 180,000 clones, roughly 8% seen once. Findings and caveats of the study: Across all four CD4+ subsets, people with type 1 diabetes showed modestly shorter TCRB CDR3s.

No antigens are known for them. The sequenced material came from central memory CD4+ T cells from blood. These receptors were collected from a woman in her forties with type 1 diabetes.

The V call is TRBV5-1, the J call TRBJ2-2; D is possibly TRBD2 (6 bases). This CDR3 has 14 amino acids. The germline CDR1 and CDR2 sequences are SGHRS and YFSETQ. The germline V and J ends were trimmed by 4 bases and 0 bases, with 7 bases remaining between them. The CDR3 here is CASSREANTGELFF. CDR3 DNA: TGCGCCAGCAGCAGGGAGGCGAACACCGGGGAGCTGTTTTTT.

This clone was seen a handful of times. V and J are TRBV28 and TRBJ1-4; TRBD1 might be the D (6 bases). The germline V and J ends were trimmed by 8 bases and 8 bases, with 15 bases remaining between them. The CDR3 is 13 residues long. The germline V gene has CDR1 MDHEN and CDR2 SYDVKM. CDR3 nucleotides: TGTGCCAGCCGCGGGGGGGCTGGGGAAAAACTGTTTTTT. It codes for CASRGGAGEKLFF.

This chain uses TRBV9 with TRBJ1-6, with D perhaps TRBD1 (6 bases). V was pared by 4 bases and J by 0 bases, with 14 bases between. CDR1 and CDR2 from the germline V gene are SGDLS and YYNGEE. The CDR3 loop spans 17 amino acids. The CDR3 spells CASSTGTPSSYNSPLHF. The CDR3 nucleotides read TGTGCCAGCAGCACCGGGACACCTAGCTCCTATAATTCACCCCTCCACTTT.

This clone was recorded a few times. The chain combines TRBV9 with TRBJ1-5, with D maybe TRBD1 (5 bases). The germline CDR1 and CDR2 sequences are SGDLS and YYNGEE. The CDR3 sequence is 12 residues long. The V end lost 7 bases, the J end lost 9 bases, and 14 bases lay between the germline ends. The CDR3 nucleotides read TGTGCCAGCGGAGGGACCACGCGGCCCCAGCATTTT. It translates to CASGGTTRPQHF.

This clone occurred a few times. V is TRBV6-5 and J is TRBJ2-2; D gene ambiguous. The germline gives CDR1 MNHEY, CDR2 SVGAGI. Trimming took 6 bases from V and 6 from J, leaving 5 bases between them. This CDR3 has 11 residues. CDR3 DNA: TGTGCCAGCAGCAACTCCGGGGAGCTGTTTTTT. Translating it yields CASSNSGELFF.

V is TRBV11-2 and J is TRBJ2-4; D may be TRBD2 (6 bases). Per the germline V gene, CDR1 is SGHAT and CDR2 is FQNNGV. V was shortened by 0 bases and J by 12 bases, with 15 bases between the two germline ends. This CDR3 has 14 amino acids. The CDR3 coding sequence is TGTGCCAGCAGCTTAGACGGACAAGCCGGGAGTCAGTACTTC. This sequence encodes CASSLDGQAGSQYF.

The table lists this clone with a few counts. V gene TRBV11-1 combines with J gene TRBJ1-2; D ambiguous. CDR3 length: 15 amino acids. Germline V gives CDR1 SGHAT, CDR2 FQDESV (reference sequence). V lost 8 bases, J lost 5 bases, and 21 bases lay in between. CDR3 sequence (DNA): TGTGCCAGCGCAACGGGGAACGGCGAGTCTTATGGCTACACCTTC. It encodes CASATGNGESYGYTF. The variable domain in full, with the rest retrieved from reference TRBV11-1 and TRBJ1-2, is EAEVAQSPRYKITEKSQAVAFWCDPISGHATLYWYRQILGQGPELLVQFQDESVVDDSQLPKDRFSAERLKGVDSTLKIQPAELGDSAMYLCASATGNGESYGYTFGSGTRLTVV.

This clone was counted only a few times. V is TRBV14 and J is TRBJ2-1; 10 bases map to TRBD2. The V and J ends lost 1 base and 10 bases, in that order; junction bases with no gene match: 4. Germline loops: CDR1 SGHDN, CDR2 FVKESK. The length of the CDR3 is 14 residues. As DNA, the CDR3 is TGTGCCAGCAGCCAAGGCCTAGCGGGAGTCGAGCAGTTCTTC. It translates to CASSQGLAGVEQFF. The full variable domain, with the rest looked up from reference TRBV14 and TRBJ2-1, is EAGVTQFPSHSVIEKGQTVTLRCDPISGHDNLYWYRRVMGKEIKFLLHFVKESKQDESGMPNNRFLAERTGGTYSTLKVQPAELEDSGVYFCASSQGLAGVEQFFGPGTRLTVL.

V usage is TRBV19 and J usage is TRBJ2-1; TRBD2 matches at 8 bases. The CDR3 is 19 residues long. The V and J ends lost 3 bases and 7 bases, in that order; junction bases with no gene match: 20. Germline V CDR1 and CDR2: LNHDA, SQIVND (reference sequence). The CDR3 loop is CASSIWGGSGIGSGNEQFF. In DNA, the CDR3 is TGTGCCAGTAGTATTTGGGGGGGTAGCGGGATTGGGTCGGGAAATGAGCAGTTCTTC.

This clone has just a few counts. The chain joins TRBV4-3 to TRBJ2-7; 11 bases line up with TRBD2. Trimming cost V 0 bases and J 2 bases; bases outside gene matches: 9. The CDR3 loop spans 18 amino acids. In germline, CDR1 is LGHNA, CDR2 YSLEER. CDR3 coding DNA: TGCGCCAGCAGCCAAGATCCCCCGACTAGCGGGGAGACCTACGAGCAGTACTTC. Amino acids: CASSQDPPTSGETYEQYF.

This clone turned up a few times. V is TRBV20-1 and J is TRBJ1-4; D is uncertain. Germline CDR1 reads DFQATT; CDR2 reads SNEGSKA (reference sequence). The V gene lost 3 bases and the J gene lost 4 bases, with 3 bases spanning the gap. This CDR3 is built from 11 residues. DNA of the CDR3: TGCAGTGCTAGTAGTAATGAAAAACTGTTTTTT. Its translation: CSASSNEKLFF.